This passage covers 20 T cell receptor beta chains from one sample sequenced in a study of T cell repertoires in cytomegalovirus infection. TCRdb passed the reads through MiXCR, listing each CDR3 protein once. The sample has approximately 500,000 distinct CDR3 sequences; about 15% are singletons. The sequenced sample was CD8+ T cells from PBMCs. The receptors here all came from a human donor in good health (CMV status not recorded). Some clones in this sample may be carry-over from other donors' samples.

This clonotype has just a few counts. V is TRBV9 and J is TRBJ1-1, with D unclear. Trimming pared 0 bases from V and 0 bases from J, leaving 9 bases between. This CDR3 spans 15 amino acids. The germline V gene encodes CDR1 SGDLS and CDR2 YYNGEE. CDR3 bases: TGTGCCAGCAGCGTAGAGGAGGTAATGAACACTGAAGCTTTCTTT. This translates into CASSVEEVMNTEAFF.

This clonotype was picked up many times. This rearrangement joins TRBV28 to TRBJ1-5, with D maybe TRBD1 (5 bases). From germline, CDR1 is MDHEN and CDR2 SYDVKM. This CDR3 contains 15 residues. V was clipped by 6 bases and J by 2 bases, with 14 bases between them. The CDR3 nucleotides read TGTGCCAGCAGCTCTTCTTGGGGGGGCAATCAGCCCCAGCATTTT. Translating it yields CASSSSWGGNQPQHF.

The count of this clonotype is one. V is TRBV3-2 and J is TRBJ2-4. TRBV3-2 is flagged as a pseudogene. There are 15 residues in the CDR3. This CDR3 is CASSQDSEAKNIQYF. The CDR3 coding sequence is TGTGCCAGCAGCCAAGACTCAGAAGCCAAAAACATTCAGTACTTC.

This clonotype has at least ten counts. CDR3 in amino acids: CASRPRDRSSYNEQFF. In DNA, the CDR3 is TGTGCCAGCAGGCCTCGGGACAGGTCCTCCTACAATGAGCAGTTCTTC. The chain links TRBV7-9 to TRBJ2-1; 8 bases map to TRBD1. Per the germline V gene, CDR1 is SEHNR and CDR2 is FQNEAQ (reference sequence). The CDR3 is made up of 16 amino acids. V gave up 6 bases and J gave up 0 bases; unmatched junction bases: 7.

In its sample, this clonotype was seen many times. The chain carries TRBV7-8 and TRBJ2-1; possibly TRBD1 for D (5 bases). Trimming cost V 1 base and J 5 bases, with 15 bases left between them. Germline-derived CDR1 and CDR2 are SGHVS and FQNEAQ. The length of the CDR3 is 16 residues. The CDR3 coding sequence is TGTGCCAGCAGCTTAGGTTGGCAGGTAGGGGACAATGAGCAGTTCTTC. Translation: CASSLGWQVGDNEQFF.

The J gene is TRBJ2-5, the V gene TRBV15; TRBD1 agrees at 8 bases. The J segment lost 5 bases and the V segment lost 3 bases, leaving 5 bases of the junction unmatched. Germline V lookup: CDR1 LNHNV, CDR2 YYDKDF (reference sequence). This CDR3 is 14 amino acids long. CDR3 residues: CATSSGQGVETQYF. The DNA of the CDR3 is TGTGCCACCAGCAGTGGACAGGGAGTGGAGACCCAGTACTTC.

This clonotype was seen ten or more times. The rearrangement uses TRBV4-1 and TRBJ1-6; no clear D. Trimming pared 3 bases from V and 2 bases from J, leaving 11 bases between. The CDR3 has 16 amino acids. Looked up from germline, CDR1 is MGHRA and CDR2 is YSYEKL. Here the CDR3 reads CASSQETTPYNSPLHF. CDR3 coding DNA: TGCGCCAGCAGCCAGGAGACAACGCCCTATAATTCACCCCTCCACTTT.

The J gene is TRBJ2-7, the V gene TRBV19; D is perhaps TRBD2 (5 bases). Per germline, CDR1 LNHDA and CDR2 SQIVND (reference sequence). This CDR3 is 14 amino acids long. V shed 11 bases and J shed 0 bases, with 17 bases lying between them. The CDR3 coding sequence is TGTGCCGCATCTCCGGGATGGGGCTCCTACGAGCAGTACTTC. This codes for CAASPGWGSYEQYF.

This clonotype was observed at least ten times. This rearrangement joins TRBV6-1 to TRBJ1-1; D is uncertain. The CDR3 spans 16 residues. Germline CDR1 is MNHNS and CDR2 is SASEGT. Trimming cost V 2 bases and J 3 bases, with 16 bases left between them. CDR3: CASSEFVWTQYTEAFF. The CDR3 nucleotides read TGTGCCAGCAGTGAATTTGTTTGGACCCAGTACACTGAAGCTTTCTTT.

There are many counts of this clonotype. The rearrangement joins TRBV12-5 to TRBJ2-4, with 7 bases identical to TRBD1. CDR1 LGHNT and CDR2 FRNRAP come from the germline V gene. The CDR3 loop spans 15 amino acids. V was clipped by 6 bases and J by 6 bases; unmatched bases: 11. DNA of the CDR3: TGTGCTAGTGGACAATCGACAGGGATGGCAAACATTCAGTACTTC. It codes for CASGQSTGMANIQYF.

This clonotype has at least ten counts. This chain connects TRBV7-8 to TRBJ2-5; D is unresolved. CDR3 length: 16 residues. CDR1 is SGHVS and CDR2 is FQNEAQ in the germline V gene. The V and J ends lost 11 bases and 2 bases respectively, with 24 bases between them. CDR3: CASDGSPTPDQETQYF. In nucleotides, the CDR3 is TGTGCCTCTGACGGCAGTCCGACACCGGATCAAGAGACCCAGTACTTC.

The CDR3 nucleotides are TGTGCCAGCAGTTTAGGACTAGCGGGGGGGCTGGACTACGAGCAGTACTTC. This translates into CASSLGLAGGLDYEQYF. The gene calls are TRBV12-3 or TRBV12-4 and TRBJ2-7; TRBD2 aligns across 14 bases. V lost 1 base, J lost 3 bases, and 5 bases stayed unmatched. The CDR3 loop spans 17 amino acids.

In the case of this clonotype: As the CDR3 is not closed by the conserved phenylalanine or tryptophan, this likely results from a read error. The CDR3 is CASSFGVQEFQAANYGYTL. DNA for the CDR3: TGTGCCAGCAGTTTTGGGGTACAGGAATTTCAAGCCGCTAACTATGGCTACACCTTA. The chain carries TRBV28 and TRBJ1-2; possible D gene TRBD1, 5 bases. V lost 3 bases, J lost 0 bases, and 23 bases lay in between. This CDR3 region has 19 residues. CDR1 is MDHEN and CDR2 is SYDVKM in the germline V gene.

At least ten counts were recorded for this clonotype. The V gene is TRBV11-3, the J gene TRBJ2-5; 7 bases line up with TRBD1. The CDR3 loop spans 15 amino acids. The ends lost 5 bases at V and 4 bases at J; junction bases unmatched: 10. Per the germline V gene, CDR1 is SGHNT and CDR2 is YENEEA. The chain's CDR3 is CASSPEGQPLETQYF. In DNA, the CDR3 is TGTGCCAGCAGCCCCGAGGGACAGCCCCTAGAGACCCAGTACTTC. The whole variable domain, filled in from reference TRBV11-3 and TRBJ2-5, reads EAGVVQSPRYKIIEKKQPVAFWCNPISGHNTLYWYLQNLGQGPELLIRYENEEAVDDSQLPKDRFSAERLKGVDSTLKIQPAELGDSAVYLCASSPEGQPLETQYFGPGTRLLVL.

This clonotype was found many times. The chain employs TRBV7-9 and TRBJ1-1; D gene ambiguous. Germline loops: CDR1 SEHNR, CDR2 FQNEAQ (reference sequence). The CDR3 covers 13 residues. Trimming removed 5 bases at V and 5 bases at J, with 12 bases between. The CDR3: CASSKGVETEAFF. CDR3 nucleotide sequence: TGTGCCAGCAGCAAGGGTGTAGAGACTGAAGCTTTCTTT.

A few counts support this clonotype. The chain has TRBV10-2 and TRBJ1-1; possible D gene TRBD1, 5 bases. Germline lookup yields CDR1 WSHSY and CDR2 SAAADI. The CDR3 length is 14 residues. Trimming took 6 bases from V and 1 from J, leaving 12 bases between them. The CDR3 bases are TGCGCCAGCAGCGGGACGGCTGAGAACACTGAAGCTTTCTTT. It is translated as CASSGTAENTEAFF.

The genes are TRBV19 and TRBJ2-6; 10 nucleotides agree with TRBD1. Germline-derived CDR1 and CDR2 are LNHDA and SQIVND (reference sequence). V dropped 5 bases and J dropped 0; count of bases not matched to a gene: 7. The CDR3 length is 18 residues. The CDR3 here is CASSVGQGVPSGANVLTF. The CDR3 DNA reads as TGTGCCAGTAGTGTCGGACAGGGGGTCCCCTCTGGGGCCAACGTCCTGACTTTC.

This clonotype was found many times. Here the CDR3 reads CASSATSGRAGYEQYF. CDR3 bases: TGTGCCAGCAGCGCAACTAGCGGGAGGGCCGGATACGAGCAGTACTTC. The chain combines TRBV7-9 with TRBJ2-7, with 13 bases that match TRBD2. From germline, CDR1 is SEHNR and CDR2 FQNEAQ (reference sequence). The CDR3 consists of 16 residues. Trimming removed 5 bases from V and 4 bases from J; junction bases left unmatched: 8.

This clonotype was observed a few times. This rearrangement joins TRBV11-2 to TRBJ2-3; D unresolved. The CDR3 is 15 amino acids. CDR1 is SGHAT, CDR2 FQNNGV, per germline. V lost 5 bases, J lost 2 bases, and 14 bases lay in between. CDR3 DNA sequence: TGTGCCAGCAGCCCCCTAGAAGGAGTCACAGATACGCAGTATTTT. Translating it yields CASSPLEGVTDTQYF.

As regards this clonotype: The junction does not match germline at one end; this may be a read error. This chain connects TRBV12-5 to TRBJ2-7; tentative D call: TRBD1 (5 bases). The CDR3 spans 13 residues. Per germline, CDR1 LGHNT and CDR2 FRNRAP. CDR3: CASGPQGSYEKYF. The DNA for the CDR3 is TGTGCTAGTGGCCCTCAGGGTTCCTACGAGAAGTACTTC. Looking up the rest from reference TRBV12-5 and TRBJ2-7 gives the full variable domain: DARVTQTPRHKVTEMGQEVTMRCQPILGHNTVFWYRQTMMQGLELLAYFRNRAPLDDSGMPKDRFSAEMPDATLATLKIQPSEPRDSAVYFCASGPQGSYEKYFGPGTRLTVT.